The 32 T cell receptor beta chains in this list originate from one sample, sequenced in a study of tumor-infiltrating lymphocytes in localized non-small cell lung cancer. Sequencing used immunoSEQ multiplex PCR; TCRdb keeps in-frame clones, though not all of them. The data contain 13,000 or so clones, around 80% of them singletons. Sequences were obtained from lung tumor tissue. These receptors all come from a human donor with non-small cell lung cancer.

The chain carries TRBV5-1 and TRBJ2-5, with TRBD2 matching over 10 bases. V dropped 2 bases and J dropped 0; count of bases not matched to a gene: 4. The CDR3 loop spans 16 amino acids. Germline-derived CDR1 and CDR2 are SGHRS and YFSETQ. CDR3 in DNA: TGCGCCAGCAGCTTTATTAGCGGGGGGTACCAAGAGACCCAGTACTTC. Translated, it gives CASSFISGGYQETQYF.

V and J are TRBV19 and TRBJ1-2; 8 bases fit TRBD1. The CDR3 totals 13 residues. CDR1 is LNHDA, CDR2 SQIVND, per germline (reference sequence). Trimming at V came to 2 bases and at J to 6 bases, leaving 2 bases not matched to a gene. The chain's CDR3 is CASSIQTGDGYTF. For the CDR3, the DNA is TGTGCCAGTAGTATACAGACAGGGGATGGCTACACCTTC.

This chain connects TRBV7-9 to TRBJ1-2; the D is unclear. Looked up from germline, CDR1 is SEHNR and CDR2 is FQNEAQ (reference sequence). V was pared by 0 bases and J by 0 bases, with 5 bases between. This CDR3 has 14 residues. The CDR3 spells CASSLASPNYGYTF. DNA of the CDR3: TGTGCCAGCAGCTTAGCCAGTCCTAACTATGGCTACACCTTC.

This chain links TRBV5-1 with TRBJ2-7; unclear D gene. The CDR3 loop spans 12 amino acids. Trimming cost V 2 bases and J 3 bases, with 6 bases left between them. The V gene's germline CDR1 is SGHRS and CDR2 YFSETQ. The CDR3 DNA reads TGCGCCAGCAGCTTTGGCGGCTACGAGCAGTACTTC. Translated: CASSFGGYEQYF.

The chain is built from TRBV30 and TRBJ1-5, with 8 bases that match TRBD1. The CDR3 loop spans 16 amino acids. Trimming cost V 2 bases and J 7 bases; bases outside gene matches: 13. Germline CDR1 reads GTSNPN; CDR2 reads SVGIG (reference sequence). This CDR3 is CAWSNGGQGRNQPQHF. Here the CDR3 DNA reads TGTGCCTGGAGTAATGGAGGACAGGGAAGGAACCAGCCCCAGCATTTT. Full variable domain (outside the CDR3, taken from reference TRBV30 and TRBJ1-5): SQTIHQWPATLVQPVGSPLSLECTVEGTSNPNLYWYRQAAGRGLQLLFYSVGIGQISSEVPQNLSASRPQDRQFILSSKKLLLSDSGFYLCAWSNGGQGRNQPQHFGDGTRLSIL.

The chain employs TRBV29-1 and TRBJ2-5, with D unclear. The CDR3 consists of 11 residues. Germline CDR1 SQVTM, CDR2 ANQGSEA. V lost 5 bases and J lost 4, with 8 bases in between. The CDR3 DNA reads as TGCAGCGTTTTCTTGGGAGAGACCCAGTACTTC. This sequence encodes CSVFLGETQYF. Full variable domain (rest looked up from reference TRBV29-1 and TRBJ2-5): SAVISQKPSRDICQRGTSLTIQCQVDSQVTMMFWYRQQPGQSLTLIATANQGSEATYESGFVIDKFPISRPNLTFSTLTVSNMSPEDSSIYLCSVFLGETQYFGPGTRLLVL.

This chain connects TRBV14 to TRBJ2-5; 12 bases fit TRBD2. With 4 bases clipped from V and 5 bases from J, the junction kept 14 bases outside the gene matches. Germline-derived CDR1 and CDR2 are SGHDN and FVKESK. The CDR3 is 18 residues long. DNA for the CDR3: TGTGCCAGCAGCCGGGCGGCACTAGCGGGGGGCCGGGAGGAGACCCAGTACTTC. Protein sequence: CASSRAALAGGREETQYF.

The CDR3 is CAWSVRERDTQYF. The DNA for the CDR3 is TGTGCCTGGAGTGTACGGGAACGGGATACGCAGTATTTT. This chain joins TRBV30 and TRBJ2-3; D is possibly TRBD2 (5 bases). Trimming left V 0 bases short and J 6 bases short, with 10 bases between. The CDR3 contains 13 residues. Germline V gene lookup returns CDR1 GTSNPN and CDR2 SVGIG (reference sequence).

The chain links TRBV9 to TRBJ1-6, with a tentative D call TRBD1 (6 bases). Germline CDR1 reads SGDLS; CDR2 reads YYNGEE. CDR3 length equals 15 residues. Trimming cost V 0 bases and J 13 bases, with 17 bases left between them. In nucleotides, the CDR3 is TGTGCCAGCAGCGTAGGGAGGACAGTCCAATTGCCCCTCCACTTT. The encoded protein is CASSVGRTVQLPLHF.

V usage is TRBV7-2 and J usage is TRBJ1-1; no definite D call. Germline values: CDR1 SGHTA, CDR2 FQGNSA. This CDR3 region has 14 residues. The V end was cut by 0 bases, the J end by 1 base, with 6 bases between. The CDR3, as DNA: TGTGCCAGCAGCTTAGCGAGTAAGAACACTGAAGCTTTCTTT. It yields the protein CASSLASKNTEAFF.

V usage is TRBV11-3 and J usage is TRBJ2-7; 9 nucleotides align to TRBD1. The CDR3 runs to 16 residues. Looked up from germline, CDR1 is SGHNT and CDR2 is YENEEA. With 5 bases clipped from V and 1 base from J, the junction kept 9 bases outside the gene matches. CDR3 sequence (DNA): TGTGCCAGCAGCATGACCTTGGGGACAGGGTCCTACGAGCAGTACTTC. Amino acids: CASSMTLGTGSYEQYF.

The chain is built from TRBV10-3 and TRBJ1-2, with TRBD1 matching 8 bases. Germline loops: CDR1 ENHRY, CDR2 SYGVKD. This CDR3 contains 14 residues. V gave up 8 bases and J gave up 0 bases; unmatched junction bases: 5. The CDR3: CAIDGTGANYGYTF. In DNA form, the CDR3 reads TGTGCCATCGACGGGACAGGAGCTAACTATGGCTACACCTTC.

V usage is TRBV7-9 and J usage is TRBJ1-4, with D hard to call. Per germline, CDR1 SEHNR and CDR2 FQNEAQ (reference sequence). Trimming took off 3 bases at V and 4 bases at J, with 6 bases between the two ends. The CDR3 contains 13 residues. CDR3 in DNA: TGTGCCAGCAGCTTGGGGATTAATGAAAAACTGTTTTTT. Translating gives CASSLGINEKLFF.

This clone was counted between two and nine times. This CDR3 reads CASSGSTLNQPQHF. The CDR3 DNA follows: TGTGCCAGTAGTGGCAGTACACTCAATCAGCCCCAGCATTTT. This chain joins TRBV19 and TRBJ1-5, with D unclear. Germline CDR1 is LNHDA and CDR2 is SQIVND (reference sequence). V was clipped by 5 bases and J by 3 bases, with 11 bases between them. The CDR3 contains 14 residues.

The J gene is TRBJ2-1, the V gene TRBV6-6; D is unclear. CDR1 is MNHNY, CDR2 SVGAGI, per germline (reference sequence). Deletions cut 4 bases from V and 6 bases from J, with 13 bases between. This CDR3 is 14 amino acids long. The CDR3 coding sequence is TGTGCCAGCAGTTGGGCGGACGGCCGCAATGAGCAGTTCTTC. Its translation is CASSWADGRNEQFF.

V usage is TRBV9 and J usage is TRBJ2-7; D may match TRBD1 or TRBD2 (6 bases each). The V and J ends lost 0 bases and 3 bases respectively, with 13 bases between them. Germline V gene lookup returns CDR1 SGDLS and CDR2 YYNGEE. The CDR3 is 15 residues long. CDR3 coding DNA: TGTGCCAGCAGCGTAGATGTGGGGGGCCTCTACGAGCAGTACTTC. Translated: CASSVDVGGLYEQYF.

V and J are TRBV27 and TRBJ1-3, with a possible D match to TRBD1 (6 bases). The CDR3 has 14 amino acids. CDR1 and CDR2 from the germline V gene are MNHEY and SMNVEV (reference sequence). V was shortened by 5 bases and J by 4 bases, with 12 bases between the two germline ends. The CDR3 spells CASSNGGPGNTIYF. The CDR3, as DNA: TGTGCCAGCAGTAATGGGGGGCCAGGAAACACCATATATTTT.

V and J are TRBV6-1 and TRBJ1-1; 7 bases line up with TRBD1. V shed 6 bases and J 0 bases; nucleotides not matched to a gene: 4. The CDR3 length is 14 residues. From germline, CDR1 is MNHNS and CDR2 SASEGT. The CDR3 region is CASRTTGLNTEAFF. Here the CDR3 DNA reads TGTGCCAGCAGGACGACAGGGCTGAACACTGAAGCTTTCTTT.

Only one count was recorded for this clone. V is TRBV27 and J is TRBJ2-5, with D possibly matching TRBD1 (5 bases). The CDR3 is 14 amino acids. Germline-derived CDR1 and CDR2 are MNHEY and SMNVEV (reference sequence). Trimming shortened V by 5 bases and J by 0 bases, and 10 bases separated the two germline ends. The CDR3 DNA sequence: TGTGCCAGCAGTCTCGGACATTACCAAGAGACCCAGTACTTC. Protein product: CASSLGHYQETQYF.

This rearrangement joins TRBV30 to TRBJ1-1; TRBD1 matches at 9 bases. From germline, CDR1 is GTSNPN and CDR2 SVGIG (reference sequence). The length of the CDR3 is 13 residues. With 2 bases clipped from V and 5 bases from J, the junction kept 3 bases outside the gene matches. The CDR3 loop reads CAWSTDRGTEAFF. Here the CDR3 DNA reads TGTGCCTGGAGTACGGACAGGGGAACTGAAGCTTTCTTT.

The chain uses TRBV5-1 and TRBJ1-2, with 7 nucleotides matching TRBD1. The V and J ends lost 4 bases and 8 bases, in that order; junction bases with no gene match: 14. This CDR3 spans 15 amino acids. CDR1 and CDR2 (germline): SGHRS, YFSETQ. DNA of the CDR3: TGCGCCAGCAGCAACACCTCGCGACAGGGCGGGGGCTACACCTTC. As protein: CASSNTSRQGGGYTF.

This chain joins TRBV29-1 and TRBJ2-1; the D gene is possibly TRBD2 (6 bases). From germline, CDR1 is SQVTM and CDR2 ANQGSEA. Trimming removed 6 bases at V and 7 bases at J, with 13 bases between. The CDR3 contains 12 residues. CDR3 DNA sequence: TGCAGCGTGCGCCTTCTAGCGAATGAGCAGTTCTTC. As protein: CSVRLLANEQFF.

The CDR3 spells CSARVGGGYTF. The CDR3 coding sequence is TGCAGTGCTAGAGTAGGTGGGGGCTACACCTTC. The chain joins TRBV20-1 to TRBJ1-2; D unresolved. Trimming removed 1 base from V and 8 bases from J, with 8 bases in between. Germline values: CDR1 DFQATT, CDR2 SNEGSKA (reference sequence). There are 11 residues in the CDR3.

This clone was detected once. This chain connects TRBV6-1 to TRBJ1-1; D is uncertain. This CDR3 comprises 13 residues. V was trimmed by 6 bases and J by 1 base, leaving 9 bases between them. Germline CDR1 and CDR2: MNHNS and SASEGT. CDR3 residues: CASSEQWNTEAFF. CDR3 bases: TGTGCCAGCAGCGAACAGTGGAACACTGAAGCTTTCTTT.

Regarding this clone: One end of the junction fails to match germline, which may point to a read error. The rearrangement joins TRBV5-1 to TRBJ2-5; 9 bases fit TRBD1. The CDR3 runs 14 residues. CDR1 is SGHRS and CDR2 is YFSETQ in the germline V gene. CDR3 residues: CASTLDRGQETQYF. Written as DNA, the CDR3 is TGCGCCAGCACCTTGGACAGGGGCCAAGAGACCCAGTACTTC.

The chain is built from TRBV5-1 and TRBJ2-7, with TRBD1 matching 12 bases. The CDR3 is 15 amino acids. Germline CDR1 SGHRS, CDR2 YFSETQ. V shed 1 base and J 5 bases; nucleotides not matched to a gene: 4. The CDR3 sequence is CASSLPGTGGNEQYF. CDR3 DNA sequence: TGCGCCAGCAGCTTGCCCGGGACAGGGGGCAACGAGCAGTACTTC. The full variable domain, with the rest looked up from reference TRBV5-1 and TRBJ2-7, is KAGVTQTPRYLIKTRGQQVTLSCSPISGHRSVSWYQQTPGQGLQFLFEYFSETQRNKGNFPGRFSGRQFSNSRSEMNVSTLELGDSALYLCASSLPGTGGNEQYFGPGTRLTVT.

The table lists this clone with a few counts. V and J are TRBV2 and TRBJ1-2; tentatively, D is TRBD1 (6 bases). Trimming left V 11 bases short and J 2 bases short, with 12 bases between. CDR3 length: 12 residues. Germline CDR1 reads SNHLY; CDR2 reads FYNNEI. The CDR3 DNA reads TGTGCCCCGAGGGGACAAAACTATGGCTACACCTTC. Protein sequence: CAPRGQNYGYTF.

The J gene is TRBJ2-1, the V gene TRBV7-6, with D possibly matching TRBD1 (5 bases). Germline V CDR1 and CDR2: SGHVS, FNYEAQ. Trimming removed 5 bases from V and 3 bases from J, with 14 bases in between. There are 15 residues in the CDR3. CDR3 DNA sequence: TGTGCCAGCAGCCCCCGAGACAGTTACTACAATGAGCAGTTCTTC. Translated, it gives CASSPRDSYYNEQFF.

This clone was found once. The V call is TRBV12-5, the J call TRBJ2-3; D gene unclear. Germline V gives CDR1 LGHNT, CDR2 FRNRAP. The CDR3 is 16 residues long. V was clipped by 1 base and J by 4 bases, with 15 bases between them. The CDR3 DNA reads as TGTGCTAGTGGTTTGGGAGGTACAGAGGTATCAGATACGCAGTATTTT. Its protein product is CASGLGGTEVSDTQYF.

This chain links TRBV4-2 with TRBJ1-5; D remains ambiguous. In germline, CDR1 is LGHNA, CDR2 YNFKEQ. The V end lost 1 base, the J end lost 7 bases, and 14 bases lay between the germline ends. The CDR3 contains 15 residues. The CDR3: CASSQVMRIGQPQHF. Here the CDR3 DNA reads TGTGCCAGCAGCCAAGTTATGAGGATAGGCCAGCCCCAGCATTTT.

The CDR3 loop is CASSSSYEQYF. Here the CDR3 DNA reads TGTGCCAGCTCGTCTTCCTACGAGCAGTACTTC. V is TRBV18 and J is TRBJ2-7; D call uncertain. Trimming removed 6 bases at V and 1 base at J, with 4 bases between. The germline V gene encodes CDR1 KGHSH and CDR2 LQKENI. The CDR3 runs to 11 residues.

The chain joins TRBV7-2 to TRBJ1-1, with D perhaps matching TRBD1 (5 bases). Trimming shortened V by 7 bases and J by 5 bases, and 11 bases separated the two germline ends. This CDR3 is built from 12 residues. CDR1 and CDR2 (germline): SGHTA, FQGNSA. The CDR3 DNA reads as TGTGCCAGCACCTCGCGGGGGACTGAAGCTTTCTTT. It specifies CASTSRGTEAFF.